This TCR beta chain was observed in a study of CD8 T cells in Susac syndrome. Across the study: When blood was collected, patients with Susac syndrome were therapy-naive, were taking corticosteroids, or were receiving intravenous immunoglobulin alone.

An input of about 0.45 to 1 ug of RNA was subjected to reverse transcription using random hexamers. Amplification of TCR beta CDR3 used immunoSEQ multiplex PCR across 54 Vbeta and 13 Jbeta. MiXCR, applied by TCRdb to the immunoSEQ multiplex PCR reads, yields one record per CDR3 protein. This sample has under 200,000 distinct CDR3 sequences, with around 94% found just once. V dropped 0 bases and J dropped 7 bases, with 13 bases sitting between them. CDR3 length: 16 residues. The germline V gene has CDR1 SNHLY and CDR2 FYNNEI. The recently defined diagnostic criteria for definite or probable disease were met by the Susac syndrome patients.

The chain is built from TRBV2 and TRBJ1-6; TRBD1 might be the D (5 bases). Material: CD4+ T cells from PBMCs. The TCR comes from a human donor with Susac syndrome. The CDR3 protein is CASSEASGAKNSPLHF. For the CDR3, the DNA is TGTGCCAGCAGTGAAGCGTCCGGGGCGAAGAATTCACCCCTCCACTTT.